Described below is a single T cell receptor (beta chain) sequence and its context. What this receptor recognizes is not known. Base-call qualities are not available, and no considerably larger clone is one nucleotide away. This record comes from a study of T cell responses to AZD1222 COVID-19 vaccine (dated by TCRdb to 2020 to 2023). With respect to the entire study: AZD1222 recipients with second doses at about 4 weeks or about 12 weeks were pooled, because spike-specific TCR depth and breadth did not differ between schedules. Trial participants were enrolled into age subgroups of 18-55, 56-69 and 70-plus years, which contained roughly 150, 30 and 60 TCR-sequenced participants, respectively. A total of 230 to 250 trial participants underwent TCR sequencing, of whom some 200 had received two doses of AZD1222 and roughly 26 had received two doses of the MenACWY control vaccine.

The CDR3 regions of human TCRbeta chains were analyzed by immunosequencing. The original methods were these. TCRs in the repertoires were compared against a reference library of SARS-CoV-2-specific TCRs that had been generated with the MIRA antigen-specificity platform. Breadth was defined as the fraction of unique TCRs that were SARS-CoV-2-associated, and depth was defined as the fraction of total T cells that were SARS-CoV-2-associated. Using the MIRA data, each spike-specific TCR was assigned both to the spike region to which the TCR was reactive and to a CD4 or CD8 class. Log10-transformed breadth and depth values were compared by one-way ANOVA with Sidak's multiple comparisons tests. TCRdb took this table from immuneACCESS and kept in-frame rearrangements with V and J called. Such tables lack part of the clones; where checked against another copy, unresolved V genes explain under half of the gap, and the rest is unexplained. From that table come the V and J calls and clone size; the DNA was used to work out D and trimming. This sample holds some 120,000 clones; over 70% were observed only once. Jointly, the top ten make up about 5% of the sample.

Results and caveats for the whole study, not just this receptor: Reportedly, close to half of the unique spike-specific TCRs recognized epitopes lying outside the regions that are mutated in the B.1.351 and B.1.1.7 variants. Only five to seven AZD1222 recipients were SARS-CoV-2 seropositive at baseline, limiting conclusions about previously exposed vaccinees. The whole spike protein was spanned by vaccine-associated CD4 TCRs, and dominant responses were seen in regions 160-218 and 743-854. Participants were mostly white British and included more females than males, and it was suggested by the authors that clonal diversity may have been underestimated. Because no day 14 peak-response samples were available, repertoires were characterized only after the peak T cell response. The 56-69-year group was small, and its depth increase did not reach significance, likely because of low power. Spike-specific TCR breadth and depth rose significantly after two AZD1222 doses compared with day 0 and with MenACWY recipients.

The time point label corresponds to: baseline before first vaccination. Vaccinee samples were obtained from the UK trials COV001 and COV002, which included a single-blind randomized controlled phase 2/3 trial of AZD1222 (ChAdOx1 nCoV-19) in healthy adults. Trial participant PBMC samples were collected at day 0 and day 28 after the second dose for TCRbeta chain sequencing. Sequences were derived from peripheral blood, sampled on day 0 of AZD1222 vaccination. The TCR sequence derives from an adult in good health.

The CDR3 region has the sequence CASSPNSHENTEAFF. In nucleotide form, the sequence is TGTGCCAGCAGCCCCAACAGCCATGAGAACACTGAAGCTTTCTTT. The V and J segments used are TRBV14 and TRBJ1-1, with no D gene named confidently. Per the germline V gene, SGHDN is the CDR1 and FVKESK is the CDR2. Spanning cysteine to phenylalanine, the CDR3 consists of 15 amino acids. The only DNA kept is the CDR3, 45 bases in frame from the first base. Trimming at the junction amounts to 4 bases on V and 1 base on J, and the germline ends lie 13 bases apart.